This TCR beta chain was captured by sequencing in a study of tumor-infiltrating lymphocytes in primary liver carcinoma. With a constant-region primer, TCR beta cDNA was made from approximately 450 ng of total RNA. Three-round nested multiplex PCR performed with slightly modified ARM-PCR produced the TCR beta libraries. TCRdb itself ran the multiplex PCR reads through MiXCR, one entry per CDR3 protein. The sample includes some 200,000 distinct CDR3 sequences, about 61% of them seen just once. The source of the blood RNA was unsorted whole blood, and germline DNA was extracted as well. Notes on this clonotype: At one of its ends the junction is not consistent with the germline gene, which may arise from a read error.

Sequencing was done on a sample of peripheral blood. The source of this sequence is a woman in her sixties or seventies with primary liver carcinoma and hepatitis B virus infection.

The CDR3 spells CSVGAYGYTF. The CDR3 DNA sequence: TGCAGCGTTGGAGCGTATGGTTACACCTTC. The rearrangement links TRBV29-1 to TRBJ1-2; no clear D. The germline gives CDR1 SQVTM, CDR2 ANQGSEA. The CDR3 totals 10 residues.